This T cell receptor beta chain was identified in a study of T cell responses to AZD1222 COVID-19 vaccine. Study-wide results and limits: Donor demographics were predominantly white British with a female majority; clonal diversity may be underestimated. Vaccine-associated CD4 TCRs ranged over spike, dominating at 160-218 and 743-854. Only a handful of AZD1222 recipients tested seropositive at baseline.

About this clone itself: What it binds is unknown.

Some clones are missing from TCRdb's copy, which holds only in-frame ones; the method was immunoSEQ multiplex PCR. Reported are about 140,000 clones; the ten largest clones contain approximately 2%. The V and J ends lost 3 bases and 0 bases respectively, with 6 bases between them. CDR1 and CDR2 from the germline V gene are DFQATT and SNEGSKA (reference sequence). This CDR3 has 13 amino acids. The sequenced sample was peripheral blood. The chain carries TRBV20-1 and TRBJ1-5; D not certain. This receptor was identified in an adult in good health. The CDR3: CSASAISNQPQHF. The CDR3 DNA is TGCAGTGCTAGTGCGATTAGCAATCAGCCCCAGCATTTT.